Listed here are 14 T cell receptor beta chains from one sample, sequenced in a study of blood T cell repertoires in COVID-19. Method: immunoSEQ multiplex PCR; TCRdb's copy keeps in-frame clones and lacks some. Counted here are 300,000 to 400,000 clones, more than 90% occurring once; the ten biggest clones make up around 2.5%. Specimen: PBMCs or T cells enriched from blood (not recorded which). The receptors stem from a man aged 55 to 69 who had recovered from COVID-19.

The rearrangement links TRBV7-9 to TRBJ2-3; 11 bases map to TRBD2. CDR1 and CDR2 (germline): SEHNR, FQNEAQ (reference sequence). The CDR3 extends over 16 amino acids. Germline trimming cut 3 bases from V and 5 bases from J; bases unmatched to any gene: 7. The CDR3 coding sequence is TGTGCCAGCAGCTTGCTAGCGGGAGGTTACAGAGATACGCAGTATTTT. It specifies CASSLLAGGYRDTQYF.

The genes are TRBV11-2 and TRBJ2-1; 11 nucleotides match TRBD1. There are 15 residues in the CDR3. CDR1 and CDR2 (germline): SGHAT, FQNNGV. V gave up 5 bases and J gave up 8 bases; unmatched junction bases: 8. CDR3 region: CASSLRRTGGDEQFF. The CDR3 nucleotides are TGTGCCAGCAGCCTCAGACGGACAGGGGGCGATGAGCAGTTCTTC.

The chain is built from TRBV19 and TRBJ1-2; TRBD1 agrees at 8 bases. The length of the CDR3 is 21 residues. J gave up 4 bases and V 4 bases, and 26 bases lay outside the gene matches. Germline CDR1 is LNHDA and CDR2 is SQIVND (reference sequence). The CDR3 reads CASSTRYKLTDRAGWLYGYTF. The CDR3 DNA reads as TGTGCCAGTAGTACGCGTTATAAACTGACGGACAGGGCAGGTTGGCTCTATGGCTACACCTTC.

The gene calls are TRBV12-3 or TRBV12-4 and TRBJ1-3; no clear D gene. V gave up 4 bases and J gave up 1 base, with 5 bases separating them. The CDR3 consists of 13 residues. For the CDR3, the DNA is TGTGCCAGCAGTTACGGTTCTGGAAACACCATATATTTT. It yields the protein CASSYGSGNTIYF.

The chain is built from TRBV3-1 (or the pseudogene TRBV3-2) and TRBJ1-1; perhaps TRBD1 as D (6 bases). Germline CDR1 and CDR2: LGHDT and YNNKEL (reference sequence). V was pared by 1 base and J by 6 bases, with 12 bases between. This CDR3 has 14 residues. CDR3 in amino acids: CASSQVQGLAEAFF. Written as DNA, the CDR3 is TGTGCCAGCAGCCAAGTCCAGGGGCTTGCTGAAGCTTTCTTT.

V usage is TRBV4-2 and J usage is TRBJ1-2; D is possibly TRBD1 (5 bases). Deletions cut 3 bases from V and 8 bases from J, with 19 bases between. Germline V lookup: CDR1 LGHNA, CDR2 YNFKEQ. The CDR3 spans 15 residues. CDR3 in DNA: TGTGCCAGCAGCCAGGAAGGGGCGGCCCCAAAGGGCTACACCTTC. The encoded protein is CASSQEGAAPKGYTF.

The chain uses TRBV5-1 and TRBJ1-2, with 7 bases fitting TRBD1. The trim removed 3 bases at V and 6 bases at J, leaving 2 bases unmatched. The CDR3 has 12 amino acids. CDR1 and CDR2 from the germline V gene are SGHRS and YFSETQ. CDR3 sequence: CASSSGTDGYTF. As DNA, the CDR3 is TGCGCCAGCAGCTCCGGGACAGATGGCTACACCTTC.

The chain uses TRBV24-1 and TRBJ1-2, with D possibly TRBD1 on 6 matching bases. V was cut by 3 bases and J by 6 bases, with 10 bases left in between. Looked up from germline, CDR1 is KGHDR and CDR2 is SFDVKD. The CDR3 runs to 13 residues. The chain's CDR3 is CATSDTTGHGYTF. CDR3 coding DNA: TGTGCCACCAGTGATACCACAGGGCATGGCTACACCTTC.

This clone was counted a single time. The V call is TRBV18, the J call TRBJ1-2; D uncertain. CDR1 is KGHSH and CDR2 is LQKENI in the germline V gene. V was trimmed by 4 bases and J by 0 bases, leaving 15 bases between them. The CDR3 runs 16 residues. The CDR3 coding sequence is TGTGCCAGCTCACGACTGTTCCTAAAAGCTAACTATGGCTACACCTTC. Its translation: CASSRLFLKANYGYTF.

The CDR3 sequence: CASSPTGTGDGYTF. The CDR3 DNA is TGTGCCAGCTCTCCGACCGGGACAGGGGATGGCTACACCTTC. This sequence joins TRBV18 and TRBJ1-2, with 10 bases fitting TRBD1. The V gene end was trimmed by 6 bases and the J gene end by 6 bases; junction bases not matched to a gene: 7. Per the germline V gene, CDR1 is KGHSH and CDR2 is LQKENI. The CDR3 has 14 amino acids. The full variable domain, its missing parts supplied by reference TRBV18 and TRBJ1-2, is NAGVMQNPRHLVRRRGQEARLRCSPMKGHSHVYWYRQLPEEGLKFMVYLQKENIIDESGMPKERFSAEFPKEGPSILRIQQVVRGDSAAYFCASSPTGTGDGYTFGSGTRLTVV.

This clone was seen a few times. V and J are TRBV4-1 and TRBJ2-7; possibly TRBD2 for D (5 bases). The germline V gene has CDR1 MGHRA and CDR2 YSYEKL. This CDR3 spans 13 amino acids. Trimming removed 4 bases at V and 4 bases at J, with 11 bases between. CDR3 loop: CASSRGEYYEQYF. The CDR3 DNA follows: TGCGCCAGCAGCCGTGGGGAGTATTACGAGCAGTACTTC.

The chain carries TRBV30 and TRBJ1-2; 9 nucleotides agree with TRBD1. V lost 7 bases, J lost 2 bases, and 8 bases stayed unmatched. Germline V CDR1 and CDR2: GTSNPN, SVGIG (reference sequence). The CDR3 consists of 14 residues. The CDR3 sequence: CASARGTGNYGYTF. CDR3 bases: TGTGCCTCCGCCCGGGGGACAGGGAACTATGGCTACACCTTC. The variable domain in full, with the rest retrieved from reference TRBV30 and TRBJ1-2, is SQTIHQWPATLVQPVGSPLSLECTVEGTSNPNLYWYRQAAGRGLQLLFYSVGIGQISSEVPQNLSASRPQDRQFILSSKKLLLSDSGFYLCASARGTGNYGYTFGSGTRLTVV.

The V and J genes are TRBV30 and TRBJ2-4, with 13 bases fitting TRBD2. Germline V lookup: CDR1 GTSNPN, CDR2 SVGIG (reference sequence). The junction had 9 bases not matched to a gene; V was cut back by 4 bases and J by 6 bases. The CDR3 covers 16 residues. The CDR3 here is CAWNRLAGGGLNIQYF. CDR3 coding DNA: TGTGCCTGGAATCGACTAGCGGGAGGTGGTTTAAACATTCAGTACTTC.

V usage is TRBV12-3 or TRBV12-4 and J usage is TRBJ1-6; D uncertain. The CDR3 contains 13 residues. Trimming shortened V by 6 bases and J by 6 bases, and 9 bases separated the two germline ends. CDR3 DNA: TGTGCCAGCAGACGGGTCGTTAATTCACCCCTCCACTTT. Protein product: CASRRVVNSPLHF.